Sequencing of this T cell receptor (beta chain) was carried out in a study of cytomegalovirus exposure and HLA in healthy donors. The overall study: A subsequent analysis stated that the roughly 130 validation repertoires were run on the same platform as the roughly 670 first-cohort repertoires. Study outcomes and limitations: The CMV antigen specificity of a few CMV-associated chains was confirmed through in vitro analysis.

Libraries were prepared by immunoSEQ multiplex PCR; TCRdb keeps only in-frame clonotypes and omits some of them. The sample holds approximately 76,000 clones, 85% to 95% seen once. As to this clone: Its cognate antigen is unknown.

Per the germline V gene, CDR1 is SNHLY and CDR2 is FYNNEI. The CDR3 totals 12 residues. Trimming took off 5 bases at V and 7 bases at J, with 11 bases between the two ends. The sample comprised PBMCs. This TCR was recovered from a woman aged 18-29 years in good health and CMV-seronegative. V is TRBV2 and J is TRBJ1-2; D ambiguous. CDR3 nucleotides: TGTGCCAGCAGTCCGCGTGATATTGGCTACACCTTC. Protein: CASSPRDIGYTF.